This T cell receptor beta chain was identified in a study of beta chain features in type 1 diabetes. General study findings and limits: In every one of the four CD4+ subsets, TCRB CDR3s were moderately but significantly shorter in Type 1 diabetes patients. Sequencing used cDNA, and cells with high TCR expression could therefore be over-represented.

As concerns this clone: Its specificity is not known.

Each donor gave one heparinised blood draw averaging about 100 mL. Based on CD45RO/CCR7/CD25/CD127/CD95/CD27, CD4+ regulatory, stem cell-like memory, naive and central memory cells were sorted. As every portion of the isolated RNA was reverse transcribed, the sequencing read expressed TCRB transcripts. Naive, central memory and regulatory T cell samples produced a mean of about 3.5 million reads. Profiling relied on immunoSEQ multiplex PCR, and the TCRdb table lists in-frame clones only, not all of them. Among 600,000 or so clones listed, about an eighth were seen once. Germline-derived CDR1 and CDR2 are SGHRS and YFSETQ. Trimming stripped 0 bases from V and 7 bases from J, with 19 bases between. The CDR3 is 16 amino acids.

The material sequenced was naive CD4+ T cells from blood. This TCR was sampled from a young man with type 1 diabetes. This chain links TRBV5-1 with TRBJ1-1; no firm D call. This CDR3 reads CASSLDGVYFPGEAFF. The DNA of the CDR3 is TGCGCCAGCAGCTTGGATGGGGTCTACTTTCCCGGTGAAGCTTTCTTT.